The clone carrying this T cell receptor (beta chain) was recorded a few times. Its cognate antigen is unknown. Germline-derived CDR1 and CDR2 are DFQATT and SNEGSKA (reference sequence). The CDR3 has 11 amino acids. V shed 5 bases and J 9 bases; nucleotides not matched to a gene: 4. The data were taken from a study of vaccination effects on CD4 cells after COVID-19. Across the whole study: Pre-vaccine samples were drawn 16 days and one week before the first dose.

Antigen-specific CD4+ T cells were expanded (with viral peptide pools) by the ViraFEST assay ahead of sequencing. Culture proceeded for roughly ten days, and CD4+ T cells were then isolated. According to PCR results, the person was infected with SARS-CoV-2 between March and December 2020. Clones were sequenced by immunoSEQ multiplex PCR, and TCRdb holds only the in-frame ones, with some missing. The repertoire holds more than 20,000 clones, with about 81% as singletons. The material sequenced was CD4+ T cells from PBMCs cultured with a peptide pool, taken before COVID-19 vaccination. The clonotype was recovered from a human donor who had a prior SARS-CoV-2 infection. The genes are TRBV20-1 and TRBJ2-3; 8 bases line up with TRBD2. The CDR3 DNA reads TGCAGTGCTGCTAAGCGGGAGACGCAGTATTTT. Amino acid sequence: CSAAKRETQYF.